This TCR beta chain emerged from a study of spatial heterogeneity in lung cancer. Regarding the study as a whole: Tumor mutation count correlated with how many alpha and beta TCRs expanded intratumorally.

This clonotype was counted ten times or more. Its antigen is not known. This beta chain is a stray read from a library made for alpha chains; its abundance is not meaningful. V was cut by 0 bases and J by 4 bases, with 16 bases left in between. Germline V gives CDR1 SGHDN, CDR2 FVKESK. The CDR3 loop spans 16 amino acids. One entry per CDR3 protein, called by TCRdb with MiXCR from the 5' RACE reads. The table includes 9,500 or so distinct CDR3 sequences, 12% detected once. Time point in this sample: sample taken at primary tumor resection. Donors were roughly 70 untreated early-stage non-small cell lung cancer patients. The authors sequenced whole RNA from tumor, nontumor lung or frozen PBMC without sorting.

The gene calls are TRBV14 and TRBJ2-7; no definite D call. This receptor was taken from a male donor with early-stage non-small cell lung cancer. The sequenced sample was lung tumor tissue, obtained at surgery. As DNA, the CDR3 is TGTGCCAGCAGCCAAGAAGGATACCAACACCGATACGAGCAGTACTTC. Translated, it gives CASSQEGYQHRYEQYF.